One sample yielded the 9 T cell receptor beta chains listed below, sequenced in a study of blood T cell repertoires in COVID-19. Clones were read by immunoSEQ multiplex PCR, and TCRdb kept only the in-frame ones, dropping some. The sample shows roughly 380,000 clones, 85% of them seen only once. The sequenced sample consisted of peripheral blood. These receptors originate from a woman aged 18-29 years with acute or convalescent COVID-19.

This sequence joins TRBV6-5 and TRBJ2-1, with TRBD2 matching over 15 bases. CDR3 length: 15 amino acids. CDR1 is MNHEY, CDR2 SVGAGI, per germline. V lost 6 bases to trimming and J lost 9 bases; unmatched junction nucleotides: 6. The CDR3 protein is CASRGTSGRLGEQFF. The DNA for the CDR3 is TGTGCCAGCAGAGGGACTAGCGGGAGGTTGGGTGAGCAGTTCTTC.

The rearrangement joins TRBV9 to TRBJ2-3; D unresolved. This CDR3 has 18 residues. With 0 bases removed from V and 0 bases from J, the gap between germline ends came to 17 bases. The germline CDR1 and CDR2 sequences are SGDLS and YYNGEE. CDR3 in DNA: TGTGCCAGCAGCGTAGCGGCAGACGGGTCCAGAAGCACAGATACGCAGTATTTT. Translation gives CASSVAADGSRSTDTQYF.

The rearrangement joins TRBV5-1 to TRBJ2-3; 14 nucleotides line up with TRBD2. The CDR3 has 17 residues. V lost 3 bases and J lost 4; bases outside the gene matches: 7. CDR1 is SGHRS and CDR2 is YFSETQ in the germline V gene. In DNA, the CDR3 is TGCGCCAGCAGCTCACGACTAGCGGGGGGGCGTGCAGATACGCAGTATTTT. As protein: CASSSRLAGGRADTQYF.

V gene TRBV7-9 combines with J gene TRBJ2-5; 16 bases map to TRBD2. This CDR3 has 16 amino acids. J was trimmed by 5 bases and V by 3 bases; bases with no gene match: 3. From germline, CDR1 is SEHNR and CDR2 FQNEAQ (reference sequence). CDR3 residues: CASSFPGLAGGETQYF. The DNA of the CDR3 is TGTGCCAGCAGCTTTCCGGGACTAGCGGGAGGGGAGACCCAGTACTTC.

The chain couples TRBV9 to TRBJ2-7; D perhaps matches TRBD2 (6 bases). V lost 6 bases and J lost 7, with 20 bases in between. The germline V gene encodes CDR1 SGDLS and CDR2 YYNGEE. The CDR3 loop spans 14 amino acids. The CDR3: CASTTIPAGGEQYF. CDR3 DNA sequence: TGTGCCAGCACGACAATACCCGCCGGAGGGGAGCAGTACTTC.

The CDR3 spells CASKADGEAFF. In nucleotides, the CDR3 is TGCGCCAGCAAAGCGGACGGTGAAGCTTTCTTT. The chain links TRBV5-1 to TRBJ1-1, with unresolved D. Germline-derived CDR1 and CDR2 are SGHRS and YFSETQ. This CDR3 has 11 residues. The ends were cut back, 6 bases at V and 7 bases at J, with 10 bases in the middle. Together with reference TRBV5-1 and TRBJ1-1, the CDR3 gives the full variable domain: KAGVTQTPRYLIKTRGQQVTLSCSPISGHRSVSWYQQTPGQGLQFLFEYFSETQRNKGNFPGRFSGRQFSNSRSEMNVSTLELGDSALYLCASKADGEAFFGQGTRLTVV.

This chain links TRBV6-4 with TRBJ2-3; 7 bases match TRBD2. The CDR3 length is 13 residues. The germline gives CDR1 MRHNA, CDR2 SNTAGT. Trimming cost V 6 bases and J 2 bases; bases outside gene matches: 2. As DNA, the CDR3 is TGTGCCAGCAGCGGGAGGCCCACAGATACGCAGTATTTT. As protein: CASSGRPTDTQYF.

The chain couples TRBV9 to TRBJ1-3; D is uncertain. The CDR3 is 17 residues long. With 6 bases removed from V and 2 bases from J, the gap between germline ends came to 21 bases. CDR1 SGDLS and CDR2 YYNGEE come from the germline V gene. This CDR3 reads CASIRVDHYCTGNTIYF. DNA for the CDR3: TGTGCCAGCATCCGAGTTGATCATTATTGTACTGGAAACACCATATATTTT.

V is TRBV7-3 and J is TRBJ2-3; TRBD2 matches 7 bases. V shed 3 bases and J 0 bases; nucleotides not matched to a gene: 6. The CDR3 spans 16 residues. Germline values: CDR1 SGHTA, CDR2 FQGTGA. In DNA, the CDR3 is TGTGCCAGCAGCTTCCTTGGCGGGGGTAGCACAGATACGCAGTATTTT. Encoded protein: CASSFLGGGSTDTQYF.